The clone carrying this T cell receptor (beta chain) was counted a single time. The data originate from a study of shared clonotypes between healthy human individuals. Cells designated naive CD8 were CD45RO-negative and were positively selected for CCR7, with terminally differentiated effector memory CD45RA+ cells excluded. The donors were all Caucasian adults (living in Nashville, Tennessee). The germline V gene has CDR1 MGHRA and CDR2 YSYEKL. The CDR3 extends over 17 amino acids. J lost 0 bases, V lost 3 bases, and 9 bases had no gene match. TCRdb's table, derived via immunoSEQ multiplex PCR, lists solely in-frame clones and lacks some. This sample has 2 million to 2.5 million clones, with around 93% found just once.

Sequenced material: naive CD8+ T cells from PBMCs. This TCR came from a man between 18 and 29 years old in good health. Some clones in this sample may be carry-over from other donors' samples. The rearrangement joins TRBV4-1 to TRBJ2-3; the match to TRBD2 covers 7 bases. The CDR3 sequence: CASSHLAEGSSTDTQYF. The CDR3 DNA sequence: TGCGCCAGCAGCCACCTAGCGGAGGGGAGTAGCACAGATACGCAGTATTTT.